This T cell receptor beta chain comes out of a study of CD8 T cells in Susac syndrome. Turning to the study itself: Intravenous immunoglobulin alone or corticosteroids were being given to patients with Susac syndrome at blood draw, unless they were therapy-naive. The study's findings and limits: In total CD8+ repertoires, 15 to 20 Susac-specific public clones were found, and CD8+ TEMRA repertoires had 5 or 6.

From blood CD8+ and CD4+ T cells, TCR beta sequences were generated. Reverse transcription used 0.5 to 1 ug RNA and random hexamers. One entry per CDR3 protein results from TCRdb running MiXCR on the immunoSEQ multiplex PCR reads. This sample has 92,000 or so distinct CDR3 sequences, with 95% to 96% found just once. Germline CDR1 and CDR2: LNHNV and YYDKDF (reference sequence). V trimming: 9 bases; J trimming: 9 bases; junction bases outside the gene matches: 6. This CDR3 is built from 12 residues. In the case of this clonotype: Its antigen is unidentified.

The clonotype comes from a human donor with Susac syndrome. Sequencing was carried out using CD8+ T cells from PBMCs. The chain is built from TRBV15 and TRBJ2-1; the match to TRBD1 covers 9 bases. The CDR3 is CATGQGMSEQFF. The CDR3, as DNA: TGTGCCACAGGACAGGGGATGAGTGAGCAGTTCTTC.